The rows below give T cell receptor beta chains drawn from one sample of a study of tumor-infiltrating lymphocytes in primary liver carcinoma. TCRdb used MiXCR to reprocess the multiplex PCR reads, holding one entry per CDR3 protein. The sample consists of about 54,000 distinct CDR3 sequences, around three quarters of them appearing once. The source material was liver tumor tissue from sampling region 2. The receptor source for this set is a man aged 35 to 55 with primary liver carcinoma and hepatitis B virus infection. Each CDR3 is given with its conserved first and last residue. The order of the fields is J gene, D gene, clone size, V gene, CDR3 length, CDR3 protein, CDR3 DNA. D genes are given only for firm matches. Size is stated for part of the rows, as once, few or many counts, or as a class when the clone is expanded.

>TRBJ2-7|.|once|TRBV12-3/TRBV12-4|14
CASSTETVSNEQYF
TGTGCCAGCAGTACTGAGACTGTCTCCAACGAGCAGTACTTC
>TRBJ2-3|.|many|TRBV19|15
CASSRFGTATDTQYF
TGTGCCAGTAGCCGATTCGGTACCGCTACAGATACGCAGTATTTT
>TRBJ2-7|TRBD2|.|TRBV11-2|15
CASSFPGLEILKQYF
TGTGCCAGCAGCTTCCCGGGACTAGAGATCCTCAAGCAGTACTTC
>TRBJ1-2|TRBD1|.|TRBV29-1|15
CGVAGTGGAAYGYTF
TGCGGCGTAGCCGGGACAGGGGGCGCTGCATATGGCTACACCTTC
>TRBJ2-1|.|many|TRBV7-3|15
CASSPSAIGFNEQFF
TGTGCCAGCAGCCCCTCAGCGATAGGCTTCAATGAGCAGTTCTTC
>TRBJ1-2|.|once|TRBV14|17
CASSHNSLGSSNYGYTF
TGTGCCAGTAGCCACAACAGCTTAGGCAGTTCTAACTATGGCTACACCTTC
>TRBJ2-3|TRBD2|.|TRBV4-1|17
CASNPSISGSIGDMQYF
TGCGCCAGCAACCCGTCAATCAGCGGGAGTATTGGAGATATGCAGTATTTT
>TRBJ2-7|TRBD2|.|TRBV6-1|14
CASNPGGRTYEHYF
TGTGCCAGCAATCCCGGCGGGAGAACCTACGAGCATTACTTC
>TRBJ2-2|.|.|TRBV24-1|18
CVTSDFSRAGTLTGELFF
TGTGTCACCAGTGATTTTAGCAGGGCCGGAACTCTCACCGGGGAGCTGTTTTTT
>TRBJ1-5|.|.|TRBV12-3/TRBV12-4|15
CANSKQGTGNQPHHF
TGTGCCAACAGTAAACAGGGTACGGGCAATCAGCCCCACCATTTT
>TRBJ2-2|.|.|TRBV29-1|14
CSVDRGARTGELSF
TGCAGCGTTGATCGGGGGGCGCGTACCGGAGAGCTGTCTTTT
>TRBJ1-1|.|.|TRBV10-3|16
CAISGSAIGGNSEAFF
TGTGCCATCAGTGGGTCGGCTATAGGGGGGAACTCTGAAGCTTTCTTT
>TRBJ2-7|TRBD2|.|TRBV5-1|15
CASSLTSGQASDQYF
TGCGCCAGCAGCTTGACTAGCGGGCAGGCCTCCGACCAGTACTTC
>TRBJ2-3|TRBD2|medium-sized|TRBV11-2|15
CASSFGGRTADTQYF
TGTGCCAGCAGCTTTGGCGGGAGGACAGCAGATACGCAGTATTTT
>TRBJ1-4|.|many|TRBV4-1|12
CASSQEEGKLFF
TGCGCCAGCAGCCAAGAAGAAGGGAAACTGTTTTTT
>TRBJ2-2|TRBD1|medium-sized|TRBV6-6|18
CASSYSRDRGLSTGELFF
TGTGCCAGCAGTTACTCACGGGACAGGGGGCTGAGCACCGGGGAGCTGTTTTTT